This T cell receptor beta chain derives from a study of regulatory dendritic cells for organ transplantation. The overall study: Monocytes received vitamin D3 on days 0 and 4, IL-10 on day 4.

Sorted subsets were CFSE-labeled and cultured approximately 5 days with allogeneic dendritic cells. Memory T cells were CD45RO+, naive were CD45RA+, sorted by FACS. A remark on this clone: The antigen remains unidentified.

Notes on the study in general: Of resting T cell subsets, memory CD8+ had the most alloreactive clonotypes. Regulatory dendritic cells appeared to expand memory CD8+ clones less than mature ones.

Libraries were prepared by immunoSEQ multiplex PCR; TCRdb keeps only in-frame clonotypes and omits some of them. This table holds some 18,000 clones, more than 60% found once. This TCR came from a human donor in good health. The sequencing sample was made of memory CD4+ T cells from blood cultured with regulatory dendritic cells. The subset is: CD45RO+ memory T cells.

As DNA, the CDR3 is TGTGCCAGTGGCGGGGGGAACACCGGGGAGCTGTTTTTT. Translated, it gives CASGGGNTGELFF. The chain combines TRBV2 with TRBJ2-2; 7 positions match TRBD2. Germline V gives CDR1 SNHLY, CDR2 FYNNEI. There are 13 residues in the CDR3. The V and J ends lost 9 bases and 1 base, in that order; junction bases with no gene match: 2.